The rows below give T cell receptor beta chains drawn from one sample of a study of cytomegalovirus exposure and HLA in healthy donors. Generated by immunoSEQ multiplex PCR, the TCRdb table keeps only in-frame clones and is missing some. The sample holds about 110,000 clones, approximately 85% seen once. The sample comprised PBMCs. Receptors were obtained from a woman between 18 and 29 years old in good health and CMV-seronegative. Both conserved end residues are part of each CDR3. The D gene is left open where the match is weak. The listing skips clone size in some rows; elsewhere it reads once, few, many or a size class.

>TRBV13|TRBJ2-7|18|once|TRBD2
CASSLPRTSGGSPPEQYF
TGTGCCAGCAGCTTACCCCGGACTAGCGGGGGCTCCCCTCCCGAGCAGTACTTC
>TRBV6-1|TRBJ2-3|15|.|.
CASSEMGLRTDTQYF
TGTGCCAGCAGTGAAATGGGACTTCGCACAGATACGCAGTATTTT
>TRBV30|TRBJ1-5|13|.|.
CAWSVQADQPQHF
TGTGCCTGGAGTGTACAGGCTGATCAGCCCCAGCATTTT
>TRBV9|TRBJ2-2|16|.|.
CASSPYGGGNTGELFF
TGTGCCAGCAGCCCGTATGGCGGGGGCAACACCGGGGAGCTGTTTTTT
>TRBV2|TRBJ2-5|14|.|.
CASTLGRVRETQYF
TGTGCCAGCACCCTTGGCAGGGTCAGGGAGACCCAGTACTTC
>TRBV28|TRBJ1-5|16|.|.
CASSSSGAGGNQPQHF
TGTGCCAGCAGTTCGAGCGGTGCCGGGGGCAATCAGCCCCAGCATTTT
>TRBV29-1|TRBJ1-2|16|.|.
CSVEAFATGHPYGYTF
TGCAGCGTTGAAGCCTTTGCGACAGGCCACCCTTATGGCTACACCTTC
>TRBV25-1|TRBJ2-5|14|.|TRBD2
CASSGLAGIETQYF
TGTGCCAGCAGTGGACTAGCGGGGATAGAGACCCAGTACTTC
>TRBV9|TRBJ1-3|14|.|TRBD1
CASAHGQAGNTIYF
TGTGCCAGCGCCCATGGACAGGCTGGAAACACCATATATTTT
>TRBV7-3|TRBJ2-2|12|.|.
CASSRATGELFF
TGTGCCAGCAGCCGTGCCACTGGGGAGCTGTTTTTT
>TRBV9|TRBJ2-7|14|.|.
CASSVQGSSYEQYF
TGTGCCAGCAGCGTACAGGGCAGCTCCTACGAGCAGTACTTC
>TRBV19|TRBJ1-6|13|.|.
CASTQGPNSPLHF
TGTGCCAGTACCCAGGGGCCTAATTCACCCCTCCACTTT
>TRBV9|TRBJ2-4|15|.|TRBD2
CASSSTSGGSNIQYF
TGTGCCAGCAGCAGCACTAGCGGGGGCTCAAACATTCAGTACTTC
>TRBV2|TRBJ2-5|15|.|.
CANWRAEDSGETQYF
TGTGCCAATTGGCGGGCAGAAGACTCGGGGGAGACCCAGTACTTC
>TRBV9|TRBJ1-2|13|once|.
CASSQGENYGYTF
TGTGCCAGCAGCCAAGGGGAAAACTATGGCTACACCTTC
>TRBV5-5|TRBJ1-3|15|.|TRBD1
CASSVIQGSGNTIYF
TGTGCCAGCAGCGTAATACAGGGGAGCGGAAACACCATATATTTT
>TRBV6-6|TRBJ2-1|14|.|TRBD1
CASSLRQGYNEQFF
TGTGCCAGCAGCCTTCGACAGGGATACAATGAGCAGTTCTTC
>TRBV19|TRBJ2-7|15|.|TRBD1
CASSPQGQGIYEQYF
TGTGCCAGTAGCCCGCAGGGACAGGGAATCTACGAGCAGTACTTC
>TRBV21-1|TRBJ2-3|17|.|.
CASSKRCQAGPTDTQYF
TGTGCCAGCAGCAAACGGTGTCAGGCAGGGCCCACAGATACGCAGTATTTT
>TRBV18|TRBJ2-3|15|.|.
CASSPGRGSTDTQYF
TGTGCCAGCTCACCAGGTCGGGGAAGCACAGATACGCAGTATTTT
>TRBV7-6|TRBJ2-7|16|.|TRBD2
CASSDPSTSGLREQYF
TGTGCCAGCAGCGACCCGAGCACTAGCGGCCTGAGGGAGCAGTACTTC
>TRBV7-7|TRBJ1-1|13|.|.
CASSLARNTEAFF
TGTGCCAGCAGCTTAGCCAGGAACACTGAAGCTTTCTTT
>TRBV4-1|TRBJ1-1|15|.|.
CASSHDRYGSTEAFF
TGCGCCAGCAGCCATGACAGATATGGTAGCACTGAAGCTTTCTTT
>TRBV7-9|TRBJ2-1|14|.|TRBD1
CASTVDRGWNEQFF
TGTGCCAGCACCGTAGACAGGGGATGGAATGAGCAGTTCTTC
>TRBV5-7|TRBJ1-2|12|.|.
CASSFGHYGYTF
TGTGCCAGCAGCTTTGGGCACTATGGCTACACCTTC
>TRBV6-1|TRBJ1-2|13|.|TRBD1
CASTEQGIGGYTF
TGTGCCAGCACCGAACAGGGGATAGGCGGCTACACCTTC
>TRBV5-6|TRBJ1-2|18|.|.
CASSLGTTPRTREDGYTF
TGTGCCAGCAGCTTAGGCACGACCCCTCGAACCAGGGAGGATGGCTACACCTTC
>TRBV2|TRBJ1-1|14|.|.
CASRGKTGNTEAFF
TGTGCCAGCAGGGGAAAGACAGGCAACACTGAAGCTTTCTTT
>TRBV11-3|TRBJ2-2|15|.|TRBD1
CASSRQGADTGELFF
TGTGCCAGCAGTCGACAGGGGGCGGACACCGGGGAGCTGTTTTTT
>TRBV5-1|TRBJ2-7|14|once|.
CASSLFGPSEEQYF
TGCGCCAGCAGCTTGTTTGGCCCGAGCGAGGAGCAGTACTTC
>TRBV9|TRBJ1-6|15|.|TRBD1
CASSVEGQVTSPLHF
TGTGCCAGCAGCGTGGAGGGACAGGTAACTTCACCCCTCCACTTT
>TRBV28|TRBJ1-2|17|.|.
CASSLFGGDSDFDGYTF
TGTGCCAGCAGTTTATTCGGGGGAGACAGTGATTTTGACGGCTACACCTTC
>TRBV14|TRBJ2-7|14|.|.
CASSHGGAHYEQYF
TGTGCCAGCAGCCATGGCGGGGCCCACTACGAGCAGTACTTC
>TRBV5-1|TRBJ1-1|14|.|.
CASSLWSMNTEAFF
TGCGCCAGCAGCTTGTGGAGTATGAACACTGAAGCTTTCTTT
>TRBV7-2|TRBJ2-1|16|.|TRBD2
CASSLSQPSGAGKQFF
TGTGCCAGCAGCTTATCACAACCCAGCGGGGCGGGAAAGCAGTTCTTC
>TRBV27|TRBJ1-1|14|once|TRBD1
CASSLVRQGTEAFF
TGTGCCAGCAGTTTAGTCCGACAGGGAACTGAAGCTTTCTTT
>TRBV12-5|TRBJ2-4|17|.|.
CASGLVLAGAAQNIQYF
TGTGCTAGTGGTTTGGTACTCGCAGGGGCGGCCCAAAACATTCAGTACTTC
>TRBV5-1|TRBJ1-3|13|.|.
CASSSPPYEAIYF
TGCGCCAGCAGCTCGCCACCATACGAGGCCATATATTTT
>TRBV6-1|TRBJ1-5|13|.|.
CASREVGNQPQHF
TGTGCCAGCAGGGAGGTTGGCAATCAGCCCCAGCATTTT
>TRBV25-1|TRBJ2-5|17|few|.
CASSESIEGWQQETQYF
TGTGCCAGCAGTGAATCGATAGAGGGTTGGCAGCAAGAGACCCAGTACTTC
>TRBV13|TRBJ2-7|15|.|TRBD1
CASSFWTGGSYEQYF
TGTGCCAGCAGCTTTTGGACAGGGGGATCCTACGAGCAGTACTTC
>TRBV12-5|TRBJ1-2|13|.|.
CASGDPGGNGYTF
TGTGCTAGTGGTGACCCGGGGGGCAATGGCTACACCTTC
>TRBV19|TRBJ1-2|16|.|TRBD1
CASRRTGGLANYGYTF
TGTGCCAGTAGGCGGACAGGGGGGTTGGCTAACTATGGCTACACCTTC
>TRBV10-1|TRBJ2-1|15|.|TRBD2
CASSDGAGGQNEQFF
TGCGCCAGCAGTGACGGGGCGGGGGGGCAGAATGAGCAGTTCTTC
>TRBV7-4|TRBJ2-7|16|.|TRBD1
CASSFTGEPPDYEQYF
TGTGCCAGCAGTTTTACAGGGGAGCCCCCAGACTACGAGCAGTACTTC
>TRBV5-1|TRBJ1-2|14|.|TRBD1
CASSGVDRAYGYTF
TGCGCCAGCAGCGGTGTCGACAGGGCCTATGGCTACACCTTC
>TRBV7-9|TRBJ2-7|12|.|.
CASSLGETRLNF
TGTGCCAGCAGCTTAGGGGAGACAAGGCTGAACTTC
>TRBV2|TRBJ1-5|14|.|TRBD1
CASKRQGANQPQHF
TGTGCCAGCAAGAGACAGGGGGCCAATCAGCCCCAGCATTTT
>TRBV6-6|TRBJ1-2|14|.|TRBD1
CASSSVQGAGGYTF
TGTGCCAGCAGTTCTGTACAGGGGGCCGGTGGCTACACCTTC
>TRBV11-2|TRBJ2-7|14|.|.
CASSLTGGGYEQYF
TGTGCCAGCAGCTTGACAGGAGGAGGCTACGAGCAGTACTTC
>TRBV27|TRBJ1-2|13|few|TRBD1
CASSLPTGDGYTF
TGTGCCAGCAGTTTACCGACAGGGGATGGCTACACCTTC
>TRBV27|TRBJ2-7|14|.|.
CASSLQQGSDKQYF
TGTGCCAGCAGTTTACAACAGGGATCGGACAAGCAGTACTTC
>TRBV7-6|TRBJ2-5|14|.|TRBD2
CASSLAGLKETQYF
TGTGCCAGCAGCTTAGCGGGACTAAAGGAGACCCAGTACTTC